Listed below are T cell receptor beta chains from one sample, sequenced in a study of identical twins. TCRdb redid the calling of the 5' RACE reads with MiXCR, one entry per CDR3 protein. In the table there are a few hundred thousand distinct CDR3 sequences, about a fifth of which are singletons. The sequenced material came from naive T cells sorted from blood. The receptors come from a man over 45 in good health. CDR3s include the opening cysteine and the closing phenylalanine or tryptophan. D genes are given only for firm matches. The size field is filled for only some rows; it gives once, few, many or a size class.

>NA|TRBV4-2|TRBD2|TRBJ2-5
CASSQDQWLAGPQETPYF
TGTGCCAGCAGCCAAGATCAATGGCTAGCGGGACCCCAAGAGACCCCGTACTTC
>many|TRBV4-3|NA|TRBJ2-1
CASSPVLGLYYNEQFF
TGCGCCAGCAGCCCCGTACTGGGACTGTACTACAATGAGCAGTTCTTC
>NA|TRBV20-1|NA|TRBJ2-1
CSARDQVALLYNEQFF
TGCAGTGCTAGAGATCAGGTAGCGTTACTCTACAATGAGCAGTTCTTC
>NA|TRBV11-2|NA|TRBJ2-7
CASSRGTSGDEQYF
TGTGCCAGCAGCCGAGGGACGTCCGGGGACGAGCAGTACTTC
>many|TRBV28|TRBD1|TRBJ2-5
CASSTGGVLETQYF
TGTGCCAGCAGTACAGGGGGCGTACTTGAGACCCAGTACTTC
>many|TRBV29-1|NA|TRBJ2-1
CSVAGRVAYNEQFF
TGCAGCGTTGCCGGAAGGGTGGCCTACAATGAGCAGTTCTTC
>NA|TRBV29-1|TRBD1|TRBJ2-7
CSGTIQGSYELYF
TGCAGCGGAACAATACAGGGGTCCTACGAGCTGTACTTC
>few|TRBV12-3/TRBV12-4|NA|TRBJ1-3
CASSFSSGSAASGNTIYF
TGTGCCAGCAGTTTCTCATCCGGATCAGCTGCTTCTGGAAACACCATATATTTT
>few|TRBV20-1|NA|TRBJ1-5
CSAPVGGLSNQPQHF
TGCAGTGCTCCAGTCGGGGGGCTGAGCAATCAGCCCCAGCATTTT
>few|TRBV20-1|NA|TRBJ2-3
CSARVPFQGNTQYF
TGCAGTGCTAGAGTCCCATTCCAGGGAAATACGCAGTATTTT
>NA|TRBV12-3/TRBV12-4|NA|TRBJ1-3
CASSLDGVVGNTIYF
TGTGCCAGCAGTTTGGACGGGGTCGTAGGAAACACCATATATTTT
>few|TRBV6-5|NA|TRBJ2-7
CASSSSAYEQYF
TGTGCCAGTTCCTCATCGGCCTACGAGCAGTACTTC
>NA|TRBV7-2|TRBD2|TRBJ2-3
CASSLALLAGGSTDTQYF
TGTGCCAGCAGCTTAGCCTTACTAGCGGGGGGTTCCACAGATACGCAGTATTTT
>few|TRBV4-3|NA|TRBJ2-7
CASSQESWQSSYEQYF
TGCGCCAGCAGCCAAGAAAGTTGGCAGAGCTCCTACGAGCAGTACTTC
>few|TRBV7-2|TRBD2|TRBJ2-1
CASSLGGGGAYNEQFF
TGTGCCAGCAGCTTAGGAGGCGGGGGTGCCTACAATGAGCAGTTCTTC
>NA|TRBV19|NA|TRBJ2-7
CASSLLGSYEQYF
TGTGCCAGTAGTCTACTGGGAAGCTACGAGCAGTACTTC
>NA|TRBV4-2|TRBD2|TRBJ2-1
CASSQAPGGDVSF
TGTGCCAGCAGCCAGGCCCCCGGGGGGGATGTGTCCTTC
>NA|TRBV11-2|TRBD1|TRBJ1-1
CASSSYRDRIPNTEAFF
TGTGCCAGCAGCTCTTACCGGGACAGAATCCCGAACACTGAAGCTTTCTTT
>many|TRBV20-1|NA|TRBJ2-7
CSAWTESYEQYF
TGCAGTGCCTGGACCGAATCCTACGAGCAGTACTTC
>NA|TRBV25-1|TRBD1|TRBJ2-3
CASSAAGQGATGGTQYF
TGTGCCAGCAGTGCCGCTGGACAGGGGGCCACCGGGGGTACGCAGTATTTT
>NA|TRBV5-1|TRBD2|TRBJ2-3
CASRPPSGRARADTQYF
TGCGCCAGCAGGCCCCCTAGCGGGAGGGCCAGGGCAGATACGCAGTATTTT
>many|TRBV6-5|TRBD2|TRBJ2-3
CASSYSFSGRSTDTQYF
TGTGCCAGCAGTTACTCGTTTAGCGGGAGGAGCACAGATACGCAGTATTTT
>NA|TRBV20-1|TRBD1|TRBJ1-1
CSARMGQGNTEAFF
TGCAGTGCTAGAATGGGACAGGGGAACACTGAAGCTTTCTTT
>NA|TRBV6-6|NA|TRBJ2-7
CASSYQSSYEQYF
TGTGCCAGCAGTTACCAGAGCTCCTACGAGCAGTACTTC
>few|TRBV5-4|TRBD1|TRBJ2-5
CASSLGGTGMAQYF
TGTGCCAGCAGCTTGGGCGGGACAGGCATGGCCCAGTACTTC
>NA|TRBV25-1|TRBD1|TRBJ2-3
CASRTSRGQGGTDTQYF
TGTGCCAGCCGGACCAGCAGGGGGCAAGGGGGCACAGATACGCAGTATTTT
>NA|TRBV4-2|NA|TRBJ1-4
CASSQAGAYGEKLFF
TGTGCCAGCAGCCAAGCAGGGGCCTACGGTGAAAAACTGTTTTTT
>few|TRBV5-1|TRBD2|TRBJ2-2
CASSHGTSGSASTGELFF
TGCGCCAGCAGCCATGGGACTAGCGGGAGTGCTAGCACCGGGGAGCTGTTTTTT
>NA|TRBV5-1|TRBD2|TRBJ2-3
CASSPGGASDTQYF
TGCGCCAGCAGCCCCGGGGGGGCATCGGATACGCAGTATTTT
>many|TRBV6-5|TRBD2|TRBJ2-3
CASSYGGGSTQYF
TGTGCCAGCAGTTACGGGGGGGGAAGTACGCAGTATTTT
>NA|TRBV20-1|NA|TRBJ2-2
CSARDLQTTSRGNTGELFF
TGCAGTGCTAGAGACCTTCAAACCACCAGTAGGGGAAACACCGGGGAGCTGTTTTTT
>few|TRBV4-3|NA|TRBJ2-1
CASSQDREYGEQFF
TGCGCCAGCAGCCAAGATCGGGAGTACGGTGAGCAGTTCTTC
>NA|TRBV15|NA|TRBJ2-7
CATSSWDEQYF
TGTGCCACCAGCAGTTGGGACGAGCAGTACTTC
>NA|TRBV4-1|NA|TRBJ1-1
CASSQNSGGAEAFF
TGCGCCAGCAGCCAAAACAGCGGAGGGGCTGAAGCTTTCTTT
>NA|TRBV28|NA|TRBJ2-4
CASKLGNEGDIQYF
TGTGCCAGCAAGTTGGGCAATGAGGGGGACATTCAGTACTTC